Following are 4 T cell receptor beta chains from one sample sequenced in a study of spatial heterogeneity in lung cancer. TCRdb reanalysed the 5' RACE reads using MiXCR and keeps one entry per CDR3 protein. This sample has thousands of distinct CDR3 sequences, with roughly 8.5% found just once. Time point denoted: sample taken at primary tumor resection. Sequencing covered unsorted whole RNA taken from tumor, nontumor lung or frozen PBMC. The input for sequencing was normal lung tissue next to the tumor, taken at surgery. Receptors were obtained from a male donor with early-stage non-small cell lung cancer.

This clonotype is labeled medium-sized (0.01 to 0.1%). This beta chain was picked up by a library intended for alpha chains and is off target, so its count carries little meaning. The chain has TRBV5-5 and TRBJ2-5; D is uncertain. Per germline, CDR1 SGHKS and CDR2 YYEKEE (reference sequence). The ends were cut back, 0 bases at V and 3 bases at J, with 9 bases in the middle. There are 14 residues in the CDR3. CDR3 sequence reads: CASSLASTEETQYF. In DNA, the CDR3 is TGTGCCAGCAGCTTGGCGTCTACTGAAGAGACCCAGTACTTC.

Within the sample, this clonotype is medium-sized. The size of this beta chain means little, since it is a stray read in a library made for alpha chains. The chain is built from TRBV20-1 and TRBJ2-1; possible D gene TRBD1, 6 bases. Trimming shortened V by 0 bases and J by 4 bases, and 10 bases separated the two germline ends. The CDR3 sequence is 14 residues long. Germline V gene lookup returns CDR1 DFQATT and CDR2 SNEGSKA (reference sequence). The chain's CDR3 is CSARDLGAYNEQFF. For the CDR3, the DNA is TGCAGTGCTAGAGATCTGGGGGCTTACAATGAGCAGTTCTTC.

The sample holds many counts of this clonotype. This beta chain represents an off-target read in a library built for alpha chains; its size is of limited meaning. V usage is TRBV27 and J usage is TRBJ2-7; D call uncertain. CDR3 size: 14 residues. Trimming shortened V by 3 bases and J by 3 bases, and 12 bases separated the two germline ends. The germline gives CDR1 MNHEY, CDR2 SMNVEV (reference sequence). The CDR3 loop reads CASSLGGPHYEQYF. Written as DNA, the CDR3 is TGTGCCAGCAGTTTGGGTGGCCCCCACTACGAGCAGTACTTC.

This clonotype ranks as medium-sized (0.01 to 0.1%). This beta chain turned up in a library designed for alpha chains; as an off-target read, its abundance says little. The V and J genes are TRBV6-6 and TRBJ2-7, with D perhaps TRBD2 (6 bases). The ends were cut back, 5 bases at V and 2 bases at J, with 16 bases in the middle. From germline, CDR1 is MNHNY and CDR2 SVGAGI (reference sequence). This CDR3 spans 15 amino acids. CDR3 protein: CASSGDTSSAYEQYF. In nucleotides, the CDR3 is TGTGCCAGCAGTGGGGATACTAGCAGTGCCTACGAGCAGTACTTC.